This entry features one TCR beta chain sequence. Antigen: not known. An end of the junction does not agree with germline; a read error may underlie this. This CDR3 comprises 13 residues. Germline values: CDR1 SGHAT, CDR2 FQNNGV. TCRbeta libraries were built with three rounds of nested PCR, modified from ARM-PCR. Via MiXCR, TCRdb re-called the multiplex PCR reads, giving one row per CDR3 protein. The sample yields 130,000 or so distinct CDR3 sequences, approximately 71% seen once. This sample is drawn from a study of tumor and adjacent non-tumor tissue in lung cancer. Study as a whole: Samples averaged roughly 4.2 million productive TCRbeta reads each.

Study results and caveats: Tumor tissue had significantly higher TCR diversity than normal lung. Tumor repertoires had a smaller top 100 clone share than normal lung. Higher tumor TCR diversity was associated with shorter survival.

No cell sorting was done before RNA was extracted from the tissue. What was sequenced was lung tumor tissue. The chain carries TRBV11-2 and TRBJ2-3, with a tentative D call TRBD1 (5 bases). The sequence derives from a man younger than 45 with non-small cell lung cancer. Here the CDR3 reads CVSSLDWQGTQYF. The CDR3, as DNA: TGTGTCAGCAGCTTAGATTGGCAGGGTACGCAATATTTT.